The rows below give T cell receptor beta chains drawn from one sample of a study of T cells in Graves' hyperthyroidism and ophthalmopathy. MiXCR, run by TCRdb on the multiplex PCR reads, gives a single entry per CDR3 protein. The profile shows around 250,000 distinct CDR3 sequences, 14% to 15% of them singletons. Sequencing input: blood. The receptors stem from a woman aged 40 to 50 with Graves' hyperthyroidism that later progressed to Graves' ophthalmopathy. The CDR3 runs from the conserved cysteine through the conserved F or W. D genes are given only for firm matches. Size is stated for part of the rows, as once, few or many counts, or as a class when the clone is expanded.

v_call	d_call	clone_size	j_call	cdr3_nt	cdr3_aa
TRBV20-1	TRBD1	many	TRBJ2-7	TGCAGTCTATGGACAGGCGAGGTAGAGCAGTACTTC	CSLWTGEVEQYF
TRBV3-1	-	many	TRBJ2-3	TGTGCCAGCAGCCAAGGCGGGGGCACAGATACGCAGTATTTT	CASSQGGGTDTQYF
TRBV6-6	-	many	TRBJ1-4	TGTGCCAGCAGTTACCGGCAGGGGCATGAAAAACTGTTTTTT	CASSYRQGHEKLFF
TRBV28	TRBD1	once	TRBJ1-5	TGTGCCAGCAGTTGGACAGGGGGGGCAGGTCAGCCCCAGCATTTT	CASSWTGGAGQPQHF
TRBV5-1	TRBD1	many	TRBJ1-1	TGCGCCAGCAGCGGCCCCGGGACAGGGGAAGGGATGAACACTGAAGCTTTCTTT	CASSGPGTGEGMNTEAFF
TRBV7-2	-	-	TRBJ2-7	TGTGCCAGCAGCCTCTCGGAGTACAACGAGCAGTACTTC	CASSLSEYNEQYF
TRBV28	-	many	TRBJ1-1	TGTGCCAGCAGTTTAACAGGGATGAACACTGAAGCTTTCTTT	CASSLTGMNTEAFF
TRBV4-1	-	-	TRBJ1-2	TGCGCCAGCAGCCAAGGGTCCGGGACCAACTATGGCTACACCTTC	CASSQGSGTNYGYTF
TRBV6-1	TRBD1	many	TRBJ2-2	TGTGCCAGCAGTACCCGACAGGGCGGCCACGGGGAGCTGTTTTTT	CASSTRQGGHGELFF
TRBV28	-	few	TRBJ1-1	TGTGCCACCAGACAGGAACCTGGGAGGGCTTTCTTT	CATRQEPGRAFF
TRBV12-3/TRBV12-4	-	many	TRBJ1-1	TGTGCCAGCAGTTTCAAGAGCGACACTGAAGCTTTCTTT	CASSFKSDTEAFF
TRBV10-3	TRBD2	many	TRBJ2-7	TGTGCCATCAGTGGGACTAGCGGGGACTCCTACGAGCAGTACTTC	CAISGTSGDSYEQYF
TRBV6-1	TRBD2	many	TRBJ2-2	TGTGCCAGCAGTAAACTAGCGGGAGCGGGCACCGGGGAGCTGTTTTTT	CASSKLAGAGTGELFF
TRBV18	-	few	TRBJ1-1	TGTGCCAGCTCACAGGGTCGGGACACTGAAGCTTTCTTT	CASSQGRDTEAFF
TRBV27	-	many	TRBJ1-5	TGTGCCAGCAGCCCTGTGGGGGTTTATCAGCCCCAGCATTTT	CASSPVGVYQPQHF
TRBV6-9	-	-	TRBJ2-4	TGTGCCAGCACTTCCCTCGGGGCAGCGCTAGCCAAAAACATTCAGTACTTC	CASTSLGAALAKNIQYF
TRBV18	-	many	TRBJ2-3	TGTGCCAGCTCACCAACAGGGTTCACAGATACGCAGTATTTT	CASSPTGFTDTQYF
TRBV11-3	-	many	TRBJ2-1	TGTGCCAGCAGTGCTGGGGGTACAGATGAGCAGTTCTTC	CASSAGGTDEQFF
TRBV7-8	-	few	TRBJ2-1	TGTGCCAGCAGGGGATTACGAGGGAGCTCCTACAATGAGCAGTTCTTC	CASRGLRGSSYNEQFF
TRBV5-1	-	many	TRBJ2-4	TGCGCCAGCAGCTCCCTCTTTGGGATGGACATTCAGTACTTC	CASSSLFGMDIQYF
TRBV5-1	-	many	TRBJ1-1	TGCGCCAGCAGCATCGGGACCCTCAACACTGAAGCTTTCTTT	CASSIGTLNTEAFF
TRBV29-1	-	many	TRBJ2-7	TGCAGCGCGAGGACAGTGAGCTACGAGCAGTACTTC	CSARTVSYEQYF
TRBV3-1	-	many	TRBJ2-1	TGTGCCAGCAGCCAAGATCTGATTTCGGCTAGTTTCGATGAGCAGTTCTTC	CASSQDLISASFDEQFF
TRBV5-1	TRBD1	many	TRBJ2-3	TGCGCCAGCAGCCTTGGACAGGGGGCAAAAGATACGCAGTATTTT	CASSLGQGAKDTQYF
TRBV12-3/TRBV12-4	TRBD1	-	TRBJ2-5	TGTGCCAGCAGTTTTATTGGACAGGGGGCCCAAGAGACCCAGTACTTC	CASSFIGQGAQETQYF
TRBV18	-	many	TRBJ1-4	TGTGCCAGCTCACCAGGGCAGGAAAAACTGTTTTTT	CASSPGQEKLFF
TRBV5-1	-	many	TRBJ2-3	TGCGCCAGCAGCCAAATAGGGTCAGATACGCAGTATTTT	CASSQIGSDTQYF